These 17 T cell receptor beta chains share one sample of origin, sequenced in a study of blood T cell repertoires in COVID-19 (dated by TCRdb to the early 2020s). Libraries were prepared through the immunoSEQ multiplex PCR assay. What TCRdb holds here is the immuneACCESS table cut down to in-frame rearrangements. Part of the clones is not present; checked against another copy, under half of the missing clones reflect an unresolved V gene, and the others are unexplained. The sample table records roughly 100,000 clones; more than 75% of these occur just once. Around 2.9% of the sample lies in the top ten. The sequenced sample consisted of peripheral blood. These receptor sequences come from a man aged 45-65 years with active or convalescent COVID-19.

The chain couples TRBV18 to TRBJ2-2, with D maybe TRBD1 (5 bases). CDR1 and CDR2 from the germline V gene are KGHSH and LQKENI. The CDR3 totals 14 residues. Trimming shortened V by 1 base and J by 4 bases, and 7 bases separated the two germline ends. The CDR3 DNA reads TGTGCCAGCTCACCACTCCAGGGCACCGGGGAGCTGTTTTTT. Its protein is CASSPLQGTGELFF.

The chain employs TRBV27 and TRBJ1-1, with D possibly TRBD1 on 6 matching bases. Germline-derived CDR1 and CDR2 are MNHEY and SMNVEV (reference sequence). Trimming took 2 bases from V and 8 from J, leaving 12 bases between them. This CDR3 has 13 amino acids. CDR3 sequence reads: CASSLRRTAEAFF. CDR3 DNA sequence: TGTGCCAGCAGTTTACGTCGGACAGCGGAAGCTTTCTTT.

This clone was detected only a few times. V and J are TRBV3-1 (or the pseudogene TRBV3-2) and TRBJ1-2, with D hard to call. V shed 1 base and J shed 4 bases, with 7 bases lying between them. Looked up from germline, CDR1 is LGHDT and CDR2 is YNNKEL (reference sequence). The CDR3 totals 13 residues. In nucleotides, the CDR3 is TGTGCCAGCAGCCAAGGTAACTCCTATGGCTACACCTTC. As protein: CASSQGNSYGYTF.

This chain connects TRBV5-5 to TRBJ2-2, with 7 bases lining up with TRBD1. The CDR3 runs to 15 residues. J was trimmed by 5 bases and V by 4 bases; bases with no gene match: 8. Germline lookup yields CDR1 SGHKS and CDR2 YYEKEE (reference sequence). The CDR3 here is CASSASGQVTGELFF. CDR3 sequence (DNA): TGTGCCAGCAGCGCGAGTGGACAGGTGACCGGGGAGCTGTTTTTT.

The V and J genes are TRBV12-3 or TRBV12-4 and TRBJ2-3, with D perhaps TRBD2 (5 bases). The CDR3 runs to 13 residues. V lost 5 bases and J lost 9, with 15 bases in between. CDR3 sequence (DNA): TGTGCCAGCAGTAGGCTCTTACTAGAAACGCAGTATTTT. Translating it yields CASSRLLLETQYF.

The chain carries TRBV5-4 and TRBJ1-5; no definite D call. Trimming took off 4 bases at V and 0 bases at J, with 8 bases between the two ends. The CDR3 has 14 amino acids. Germline V lookup: CDR1 SGHNT, CDR2 YYREEE (reference sequence). The chain's CDR3 is CASSVDGSNQPQHF. Written as DNA, the CDR3 is TGTGCCAGCAGCGTGGACGGTAGCAATCAGCCCCAGCATTTT.

This clone has more than one count but fewer than ten. V and J are TRBV29-1 and TRBJ2-5; possibly TRBD1 for D (5 bases). Per the germline V gene, CDR1 is SQVTM and CDR2 is ANQGSEA. The V end was cut by 5 bases, the J end by 2 bases, with 15 bases between. The CDR3 sequence is 14 residues long. CDR3: CSVRPLGAQETQYF. DNA of the CDR3: TGCAGCGTTCGCCCCCTAGGGGCTCAAGAGACCCAGTACTTC.

The chain recombines TRBV19 with TRBJ2-5, with 12 bases lining up with TRBD2. Germline loops: CDR1 LNHDA, CDR2 SQIVND (reference sequence). The CDR3 spans 15 residues. The ends lost 7 bases at V and 5 bases at J; junction bases unmatched: 8. CDR3: CASKGLAGGYETQYF. As DNA, the CDR3 is TGTGCCAGTAAAGGCCTAGCGGGGGGGTATGAGACCCAGTACTTC.

The V and J genes are TRBV12-3 or TRBV12-4 and TRBJ2-7, with 7 positions matching TRBD2. J gave up 7 bases and V 5 bases, and 8 bases lay outside the gene matches. CDR3 length equals 13 residues. The CDR3 DNA sequence: TGTGCCAGCAGTACGGGGCCGGGGGGAGAGCAGTACTTC. Translated, it gives CASSTGPGGEQYF.

The chain employs TRBV6-1 and TRBJ2-7; the match to TRBD1 covers 8 bases. The germline gives CDR1 MNHNS, CDR2 SASEGT. The V and J ends lost 3 bases and 4 bases, in that order; junction bases with no gene match: 8. This CDR3 has 15 amino acids. The DNA for the CDR3 is TGTGCCAGCAGTGAGCCTGGACAGGGTTTTTACGAGCAGTACGTC. This codes for CASSEPGQGFYEQYV.

This chain links TRBV14 with TRBJ2-7; D is ambiguous. The germline V and J ends were trimmed by 1 base and 7 bases, with 8 bases remaining between them. This CDR3 region has 12 residues. The germline gives CDR1 SGHDN, CDR2 FVKESK. This chain's CDR3 is CASSQGVEEQYF. CDR3 nucleotides: TGTGCCAGCAGCCAAGGTGTGGAGGAGCAGTACTTC.

V and J are TRBV24-1 and TRBJ2-5; D is possibly TRBD2 (7 bases). This CDR3 contains 16 residues. Germline V lookup: CDR1 KGHDR, CDR2 SFDVKD. V lost 9 bases, J lost 5 bases, and 24 bases lay in between. DNA for the CDR3: TGTGCCACCGCCCCCGCGGGGGCGGTTTTACGGGAGACCCAGTACTTC. Its translation: CATAPAGAVLRETQYF.

J is TRBJ2-7 and V is TRBV20-1; D possibly corresponds to TRBD1 (5 bases). CDR3 length equals 11 residues. Germline V CDR1 and CDR2: DFQATT, SNEGSKA (reference sequence). V gave up 4 bases and J gave up 5 bases, with 9 bases separating them. The CDR3 reads CSAILGDEQYF. CDR3 DNA: TGCAGTGCTATTTTAGGGGACGAGCAGTACTTC.

This rearrangement joins TRBV28 to TRBJ2-2, with a possible D match to TRBD2 (6 bases). The CDR3 is 16 amino acids. Trimming left V 5 bases short and J 1 base short, with 14 bases between. Germline V CDR1 and CDR2: MDHEN, SYDVKM. This CDR3 is CASSPFGTENTGELFF. CDR3 nucleotide sequence: TGTGCCAGCAGTCCCTTCGGGACTGAGAACACCGGGGAGCTGTTTTTT.

This clone has only one observation. The chain couples TRBV4-3 to TRBJ1-5, with 7 nucleotides matching TRBD1. After removal of 4 bases from V and 3 bases from J, the junction contained 9 bases not matched to a gene. Germline V gene sequence: CDR1 LGHNA, CDR2 YSLEER. The CDR3 extends over 16 amino acids. The CDR3, as DNA: TGCGCCAGCAGCCCCGGTCTCGACAGGGCCAATCAGCCCCAGCATTTT. This codes for CASSPGLDRANQPQHF.

The chain joins TRBV11-3 to TRBJ2-2; D remains unclear. V was pared by 1 base and J by 1 base, with 10 bases between. The length of the CDR3 is 16 residues. The germline CDR1 and CDR2 sequences are SGHNT and YENEEA. The CDR3 nucleotides read TGTGCCAGCAGCTTAGGCCCACTAAGGAACACCGGGGAGCTGTTTTTT. It translates to CASSLGPLRNTGELFF.

The chain recombines TRBV5-6 with TRBJ2-7; D uncertain. Germline V gene sequence: CDR1 SGHDT, CDR2 YYEEEE. V lost 2 bases and J 1 base, leaving 7 bases between the germline ends. The length of the CDR3 is 13 residues. The CDR3 DNA follows: TGTGCCAGCAGCTTCGCCAGTTCCTACGAGCAGTACGTC. Its translation is CASSFASSYEQYV.